The present entry profiles one T cell receptor beta chain with its context. Its antigen is undetermined. Germline V gives CDR1 LGHNA, CDR2 YSLEER. Trimming shortened V by 0 bases and J by 3 bases, and 12 bases separated the two germline ends. CDR3 size: 15 residues. The data stem from a study of cytomegalovirus exposure and HLA in healthy donors. Primers: 60 Vbeta forward and 13 Jbeta reverse. Some clones are missing from TCRdb's copy, which holds only in-frame ones; the method was immunoSEQ multiplex PCR. The table records 85,000 to 100,000 clones, 75% to 85% of them present only once. Whole-study results and caveats: Presence/absence analyses took donor sequencing depth as roughly uniform. Later analysis found that TCR beta chains associated with HLA were more clonally expanded than other, equally common chains. CMV serostatus was the only immune exposure information that was available. The study labeled approximately 150 TCR beta chains cytomegalovirus-associated.

The chain carries TRBV4-3 and TRBJ2-7; a weak D match, TRBD2 (5 bases). The clonotype was recovered from a woman aged 40 to 50 in good health and CMV-seronegative. What was sequenced was PBMCs. The CDR3 region has the DNA TGCGCCAGCAGCCAAGACAAATTCGGAGGCTACGAGCAGTACTTC. Amino acid sequence: CASSQDKFGGYEQYF.